This T cell receptor beta chain emerged from a study of Graves' ophthalmopathy and Graves' hyperthyroidism (dated by TCRdb to 2016 to 2018). Broadly, across the study: Peripheral blood was collected at initial diagnosis, before any treatment. An independent validation cohort comprised 18 hyperthyroidism patients and some 16 patients who later progressed from hyperthyroidism to ophthalmopathy. To tell Graves' ophthalmopathy apart from Graves' hyperthyroidism, and to predict which patients would progress to ophthalmopathy, the study relied on TCR beta repertoire signatures. After sampling, hyperthyroidism patients received methimazole starting at 30 mg daily, and ophthalmopathy patients received high-dose intravenous methylprednisolone. To explore V-J signatures that distinguish ophthalmopathy from hyperthyroidism, a discovery set of about 99 patients was enrolled, made up of 43 with ophthalmopathy and fewer than 60 with stable hyperthyroidism. The 95 to 100 discovery patients were randomly split 7:3 into training and test sets. In roughly 6 hyperthyroidism patients, the T-cell repertoires found in thyroid tissue were compared with those found in blood. In total, 135 blood samples were TCR-sequenced: approximately 42 ophthalmopathy, some 80 hyperthyroidism and approximately 17 hyperthyroidism-to-ophthalmopathy patients. Points the paper makes about the study in general: Most of the expanded thyroid clonotypes with a frequency above 0.001 were also detected in blood, and it was suggested that the thyroid immune response may be reflected by blood repertoires. No statistical method was used to predetermine the sample size, and group allocation was not hidden from the investigators. In validation, the model predicted ophthalmopathy progression with 55% to 71% sensitivity and 72.22% specificity; about a dozen predicted patients were CT-confirmed with GO in a median of roughly 6.8 months. Ophthalmopathy was separated from stable hyperthyroidism by the 13-signature model with roughly 90% sensitivity and less than 82% specificity in cross-validation and with 80%/75% in the test set.

For repertoire sequencing, the TCR beta CDR3 regions were amplified from RNA transcripts. The first round of RT-PCR was done with HTBI primers and the Qiagen OneStep RT-PCR kit, and was followed by a second round of multiplex PCR, then size selection and purification. The libraries underwent paired-end sequencing with 100 bp reads on an Illumina HiSeq2000. In the original analysis: SOAPnuke was used for read processing, and reads with adapters, uncalled bases, a mean Phred below 15, or no exact constant-primer or identifier match were discarded. COPE v1.2.5 was used to merge the high-quality paired reads. Each unique nucleotide sequence was defined as a clonotype, and clonotypes were aligned to IMGT TRB V, D and J references with MiTCR v1.1. Analysis was restricted to V-J combinations with a frequency above 0.0001, which covered roughly 99% of repertoires. For each V-J combination, a TCR clonal expansion and chaos score was defined as the ratio of F50 clonal expansion to chaos observed in the TCRdist matrix. Welch's t-statistics and random forest were used to reduce features to 13 V-J combinations, which were fed into a naive Bayes classifier. The similarity between thyroid and blood repertoires was quantified using the Morisita-Horn index. TCRdb applied fastp at Q25 and MiXCR to the public reads, then kept only in-frame beta chains. Each CDR3 protein appears once, grouped with its most common genes and DNA. The V and J calls follow TCRdb's processing rather than the paper's. This sample is represented by about 220,000 distinct CDR3 sequences; approximately 21% of them were singletons. Roughly 44% of the sample is held by the ten biggest clonotypes.

The CDR3 starts with the cysteine, ends with the phenylalanine, and has 16 residues. The kept DNA is CDR3 alone, 48 bases in frame from the first base. The CDR1 and CDR2 encoded by the germline V gene are SGHVS and FQNEAQ. This clonotype came up a few times. It has no known antigen specificity. This clone may be a read error of a much larger clone one base away. Patients with ophthalmopathy had moderately to severely active disease, with a Clinical Activity Score of 3 or more, a NOSPECS grade of 4 or more, and a disease duration of less than 3 months. Patients with other autoimmune diseases, uncontrolled infections, pregnancy or lactation were excluded. Clinical symptoms, serum thyroxine, TRAb, thyroid ultrasound and orbital computed tomography were used for diagnosis. PBMCs were isolated from 8 to 10 ml of fresh peripheral blood by Ficoll-Paque density gradient centrifugation. Total RNA was extracted with Trizol reagent and quality-checked on an Agilent 2100 Bioanalyzer.

The sequencing sample was made of peripheral blood. The chain was built from TRBV7-8 and TRBJ2-7; 8 bases in the junction line up with TRBD2. This receptor was taken from a woman aged 45-59 years with Graves' ophthalmopathy. Donor details come from another sample of the same person, matched by shared clones. The base sequence is TGTGCCATCAGCTTAGCCTCTAGCGGGTTGACATACGAGCAGTACTTC. Its product reads: CAISLASSGLTYEQYF.